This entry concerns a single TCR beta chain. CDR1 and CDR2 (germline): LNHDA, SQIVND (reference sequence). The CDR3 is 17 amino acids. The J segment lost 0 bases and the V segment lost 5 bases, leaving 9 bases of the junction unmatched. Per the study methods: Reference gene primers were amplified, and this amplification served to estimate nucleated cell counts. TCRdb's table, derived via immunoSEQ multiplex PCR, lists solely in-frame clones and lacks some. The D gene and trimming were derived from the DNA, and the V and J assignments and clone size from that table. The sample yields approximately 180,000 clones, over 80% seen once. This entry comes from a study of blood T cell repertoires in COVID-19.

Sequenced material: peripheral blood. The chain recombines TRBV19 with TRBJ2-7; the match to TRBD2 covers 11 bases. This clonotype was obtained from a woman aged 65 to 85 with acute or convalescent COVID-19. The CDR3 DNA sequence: TGTGCCAGTAGTTCTAGGCCCGGGACTAGCGGCTCCTACGAGCAGTACTTC. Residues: CASSSRPGTSGSYEQYF.